The subject of this entry is one T cell receptor (beta chain). Its cognate antigen is unknown. TCRdb re-analysed the reads in MiXCR, keeping a single row per CDR3 protein. The sample records some 940,000 distinct CDR3 sequences, 31% being singletons. These data come from a study of T cell repertoires in cytomegalovirus infection. On the study more broadly: Both recently identified HLA-C-restricted and well-studied HLA-B-restricted CMV epitopes were used in the study. From public TCR beta signatures came an indication of both CMV infection and matching HLA type.

This sample comprised cultured CD8+ T cells from PBMCs, obtained from culture after CMV antigen stimulation. The clonotype originates from a human donor in good health (CMV status not recorded). Some clones in this sample may be carry-over from other donors' samples.

CDR3 sequence reads: CASSQEGWASDTDTQYF. CDR3 in DNA: TGCGCCAGCAGCCAAGAAGGGTGGGCCAGCGACACAGATACGCAGTATTTT. This chain joins TRBV4-1 and TRBJ2-3; unclear D gene. The CDR3 extends over 17 amino acids. The ends were cut back, 0 bases at V and 2 bases at J, with 15 bases in the middle. The germline V gene has CDR1 MGHRA and CDR2 YSYEKL.